This entry features one T cell receptor beta chain sequence. Antigen specificity is unknown. Other DNA sequences in this specimen translate into the identical CDR3. CD45RO negativity and positive selection for CCR7 defined naive CD8 cells, a population that excluded terminally differentiated effector memory CD45RA+ cells. The data derive from a study of shared clonotypes between healthy human individuals. General study results and limits: Incomplete sequencing of sorted subsets was indicated by rarefaction despite large depth.

Germline trimming cut 3 bases from V and 0 bases from J; bases unmatched to any gene: 3. CDR1 is SGHDT, CDR2 YYEEEE, per germline. The length of the CDR3 is 15 residues. Source study methods: Filtering differed, since immunoSEQ gave only junction sequences and no quality scores. Using immunoSEQ multiplex PCR, the repertoire was profiled, and TCRdb retains in-frame clones only, with some absent. V and J calls and clone size follow that table, whereas D and trimming were derived from the DNA. The sample yields roughly 2.1 million clones, around 93% seen once. The chain employs TRBV5-6 and TRBJ2-1; 7 positions agree with TRBD2. The source is a man between 18 and 35 years old in good health. Some clones in this sample may be carry-over from other donors' samples. Material for sequencing was naive CD8+ T cells from PBMCs. CDR3 sequence: CASSWGGSSYNEQFF. Written as DNA, the CDR3 is TGTGCCAGCAGCTGGGGGGGAAGCTCCTACAATGAGCAGTTCTTC.